These T cell receptor beta chains were read from a single sample in a study of vaccination and CD4 T cells after COVID-19. Which antigens these TCRs recognize remains unknown. A single record per CDR3 protein comes from TCRdb applying MiXCR to the PCR reads. In the table there are about 10,000 distinct CDR3 sequences, roughly a third of which are singletons. What was sequenced was CD4+ T cells from blood, cultured in vitro. The source is a human donor in good health. CDR3s include the opening cysteine and the closing phenylalanine or tryptophan. A D gene is named only where the DNA matches it firmly. Clone size appears in some rows only: once, few, many, or a class for an expanded clone.

size	J	D	V	CDR3	DNA
-	TRBJ1-2	-	TRBV20-1	CSARGTGGSDGYTF	TGCAGTGCTAGGGGTACGGGGGGCAGCGATGGCTACACCTTC
few	TRBJ1-5	-	TRBV2	CASSGPLGFRSNQPQHF	TGTGCCAGCAGCGGCCCGTTGGGGTTTCGGTCGAATCAGCCCCAGCATTTT
few	TRBJ1-5	-	TRBV15	CATSHVNQPQHF	TGTGCCACTAGCCACGTCAATCAGCCCCAGCATTTT
few	TRBJ1-6	-	TRBV6-1	CASRERGYSPLHF	TGTGCCAGCAGAGAACGAGGATATTCACCCCTCCACTTT
-	TRBJ2-7	TRBD1	TRBV30	CAWTSGGYEQYF	TGTGCCTGGACTTCAGGGGGTTACGAGCAGTACTTC
large	TRBJ1-2	-	TRBV15	CATVDSAGYTF	TGTGCCACCGTAGACAGTGCTGGCTACACCTTC
-	TRBJ1-2	-	TRBV5-1	CASSLEPLGSGYGYTF	TGCGCCAGCAGCCTTGAGCCCCTGGGGAGTGGCTATGGCTACACCTTC
few	TRBJ1-2	TRBD1	TRBV11-3	CASSVGQGDYGYTF	TGTGCCAGCAGCGTGGGACAGGGGGACTATGGCTACACCTTC
few	TRBJ1-2	TRBD1	TRBV20-1	CSANRDRALGYGYTF	TGCAGTGCTAACCGGGACAGGGCGTTAGGCTATGGCTACACCTTC
few	TRBJ2-4	-	TRBV29-1	CSTQSGAKNIQYF	TGCAGCACCCAGAGTGGGGCGAAAAACATTCAGTACTTC
-	TRBJ1-4	-	TRBV7-9	CASSFNQGEKLFF	TGTGCCAGCAGCTTTAACCAGGGAGAAAAACTGTTTTTT
once	TRBJ2-7	-	TRBV18	CASSPDLYEQYF	TGTGCCAGCTCACCAGACCTTTACGAGCAGTACTTC
-	TRBJ1-6	TRBD1	TRBV27	CASSSPGQNSPLHF	TGTGCCAGCAGTTCTCCGGGACAGAATTCACCCCTCCACTTT
few	TRBJ2-5	-	TRBV11-1	CASSSRVQVRETQYF	TGTGCCAGCAGCTCCAGGGTTCAAGTAAGGGAGACCCAGTACTTC
-	TRBJ1-5	-	TRBV19	CASTTVQNQPQHF	TGTGCCAGTACGACGGTGCAAAATCAGCCCCAGCATTTT
-	TRBJ2-2	-	TRBV5-1	CASSSESLTGELFF	TGCGCCAGCAGCTCCGAAAGCCTCACCGGGGAGCTGTTTTTT
-	TRBJ2-7	-	TRBV27	CASSLSRWAGPYEQYF	TGTGCCAGCAGTTTATCACGTTGGGCAGGGCCCTACGAGCAGTACTTC
few	TRBJ1-2	TRBD1	TRBV2	CASSTDRDLGGYTF	TGTGCCAGCAGTACAGACAGGGACCTAGGCGGCTACACCTTC
few	TRBJ2-7	-	TRBV7-8	CASSLAKGPSYEQYF	TGTGCCAGCAGCCTAGCCAAAGGACCGAGCTACGAGCAGTACTTC
few	TRBJ1-5	TRBD1	TRBV4-2	CASSRTGGAGQPQHF	TGTGCCAGCAGCCGGACAGGGGGCGCGGGTCAGCCCCAGCATTTT
-	TRBJ1-3	-	TRBV19	CASSMGFRDTIYF	TGTGCCAGTAGTATGGGATTCAGAGACACCATATATTTT
-	TRBJ1-1	-	TRBV5-1	CASKWAREEGVFTEAFF	TGCGCCAGCAAATGGGCCAGGGAAGAAGGAGTATTCACTGAAGCTTTCTTT
few	TRBJ1-1	TRBD1	TRBV27	CASRRQGVAEAFF	TGTGCCAGCAGAAGACAGGGGGTCGCTGAAGCTTTCTTT
medium-sized	TRBJ1-2	TRBD1	TRBV7-2	CASSPTGGRLSGIGYTF	TGTGCCAGCAGCCCGACAGGGGGGCGCTTGAGTGGAATTGGCTACACCTTC
medium-sized	TRBJ1-5	-	TRBV7-2	CASSLDGGRHQPQHF	TGTGCCAGCAGCTTAGACGGGGGGAGGCATCAGCCCCAGCATTTT
-	TRBJ1-5	-	TRBV5-1	CASSPGYNQPQHF	TGCGCCAGCAGCCCCGGCTACAATCAGCCCCAGCATTTT
-	TRBJ1-5	-	TRBV25-1	CASEGGNQLQHF	TGTGCCAGCGAAGGGGGGAATCAGCTCCAGCATTTT
-	TRBJ2-7	-	TRBV6-5	CASSYSFISPVYEQYF	TGTGCCAGCAGTTACTCGTTTATTTCTCCCGTCTACGAGCAGTACTTC
-	TRBJ2-5	TRBD2	TRBV5-5	CASSLLAAETQYF	TGTGCCAGCAGCTTGCTAGCGGCTGAGACCCAGTACTTC
-	TRBJ2-3	-	TRBV24-1	CATSDLTGTQYF	TGTGCCACCAGTGATTTGACAGGTACGCAGTATTTT
-	TRBJ1-1	-	TRBV29-1	CSVGLNTEAFF	TGCAGCGTTGGACTGAACACTGAAGCTTTCTTT
-	TRBJ1-1	TRBD1	TRBV4-2	CASSQVGQGSHPEAFF	TGTGCCAGCAGCCAAGTGGGACAGGGCTCGCATCCTGAAGCTTTCTTT
-	TRBJ1-5	-	TRBV7-8	CASSPALSQPQHF	TGTGCCAGCAGCCCGGCACTGAGCCAGCCCCAGCATTTT
few	TRBJ1-2	TRBD1	TRBV7-6	CASSNGQGFRGYTF	TGTGCCAGCAGCAACGGACAGGGATTTCGTGGCTACACCTTC
-	TRBJ1-1	-	TRBV5-1	CASSLDRTTEAFF	TGCGCCAGCAGCCTCGACAGGACCACTGAAGCTTTCTTT
few	TRBJ1-1	-	TRBV10-3	CAISGLDINTEAFF	TGTGCCATCAGTGGACTGGATATAAACACTGAAGCTTTCTTT
medium-sized	TRBJ1-2	TRBD1	TRBV4-1	CASSPTGQDYGYTF	TGCGCCAGCAGCCCGACGGGACAGGATTATGGCTACACCTTC
few	TRBJ1-1	-	TRBV12-3/TRBV12-4	CASTDWGGSEAFF	TGTGCCAGCACCGACTGGGGAGGGTCTGAAGCTTTCTTT
few	TRBJ2-4	-	TRBV20-1	CSATGTDQRIQYF	TGCAGTGCTACCGGGACGGACCAAAGGATTCAGTACTTC
-	TRBJ1-1	-	TRBV12-3/TRBV12-4	CASSFPENTEAFF	TGTGCCAGCAGTTTCCCCGAGAACACTGAAGCTTTCTTT
-	TRBJ1-1	-	TRBV20-1	CSAREGHRLNTEAFF	TGCAGTGCTAGGGAAGGCCACAGGTTGAACACTGAAGCTTTCTTT
few	TRBJ2-7	TRBD1	TRBV27	CASRPGQFYEQYF	TGTGCCAGCCGCCCGGGACAGTTTTACGAGCAGTACTTC
-	TRBJ2-3	-	TRBV2	CASSDGRASTDTQYF	TGTGCCAGCAGTGATGGCAGGGCTAGCACAGATACGCAGTATTTT
-	TRBJ2-2	TRBD2	TRBV20-1	CSARLPSGGNTGELFF	TGCAGTGCTAGACTTCCCAGCGGGGGAAACACCGGGGAGCTGTTTTTT